This TCR beta chain was sequenced in a study of T cell responses to AZD1222 COVID-19 vaccine. General study points: Donors were mostly white British, more females; clonal diversity possibly underestimated. Per reports, nearly half of all spike-specific TCRs target regions that are unmutated in variants.

In the case of this clone: The antigen remains unidentified.

The CDR3 spans 15 residues. V shed 4 bases and J shed 3 bases, with 13 bases lying between them. Germline V gives CDR1 SNHLY, CDR2 FYNNEI. Profiled with immunoSEQ multiplex PCR; TCRdb holds only in-frame clones, not every one. The sample has approximately 150,000 clones, nearly 90% seen once. The sample in question was peripheral blood, obtained 28 days after the second dose of the MenACWY control vaccine. This clonotype was sampled from an adult who received the MenACWY meningococcal vaccine as a control. The chain has TRBV2 and TRBJ2-1; D possibly corresponds to TRBD2 (6 bases). The CDR3 DNA follows: TGTGCCAGCAGTGTCGGGACTCCCCGCTACAATGAGCAGTTCTTC. Translating it yields CASSVGTPRYNEQFF. The full variable domain, its missing parts supplied by reference TRBV2 and TRBJ2-1, is EPEVTQTPSHQVTQMGQEVILRCVPISNHLYFYWYRQILGQKVEFLVSFYNNEISEKSEIFDDQFSVERPDGSNFTLKIRSTKLEDSAMYFCASSVGTPRYNEQFFGPGTRLTVL.